This T cell receptor (beta chain) was identified during a study of shared clonotypes between healthy human individuals (dated by TCRdb to the early 2020s). With regard to the full study: Three men and a couple of women, aged 18 to 49 years, made up the cohort. For each donor, three plates each were used for CD4 naive and CD4 memory, two plates were used for CD8 naive, and one plate was used for CD8 memory. Blood TCR repertoires of about 5 healthy adults were deeply sequenced to estimate repertoire size and the extent of clonotype sharing between individuals. Different laboratories and diverse techniques were used to prepare libraries and sequence TCR repertoires, to increase sequencing depth and limit assay-specific biases. Between about 0.94 and 10 billion PBMCs per donor were obtained by leukapheresis.

Healthy HIV-negative adults with no recently reported acute infections or vaccinations were included as donors. Every donor was a Caucasian adult residing in Nashville, Tennessee, USA. CD4+ T cells were enriched by magnetic negative selection; naive cells were then positively selected on CD45RA, and the negative fraction formed the memory subset. After blood collection by leukapheresis, PBMCs were isolated using Ficoll-Histopaque density gradient centrifugation and then cryopreserved in the vapor phase of liquid nitrogen. Analytical flow cytometry was used to check the purity and quantity of every magnetically sorted T cell population. Genomic DNA was isolated from each sorted fraction and quantified by UV absorbance on a Nanodrop 2000c. Using the deep immunoSEQ assay, multiplex PCR amplified TCR CDR3 regions from genomic DNA. Genomic DNA extracted from each cell subset was distributed evenly over all wells of several immunoSEQ 96-well plates, and each plate served as one replicate. For sorted subsets, each replicate PCR was loaded with 200 ng genomic DNA, equivalent to 30,000 or so T cell genomes. Purified libraries were quantified with a Qubit 3.0 fluorometer, sized on a Bioanalyzer 2100, and re-quantified with the KAPA Library Quantification kit. Every immunoSEQ 96-well plate was sequenced on a dedicated single-read 150-cycle Illumina NextSeq 550 flow cell. Turning to the authors' computational methods: Because the immunoSEQ output held only junctional sequences and lacked quality scores, the filtering could not match the filtering applied to full-length reads. To assign V/J genes and CDR3, sequences were annotated using PyIR, a Python wrapper for IgBLAST v1.9, with IMGT germline references. Any read was removed if the V/J assignment was weak (E-value above 1e-6), the CDR3 was missing, or the read contained stop codons, out-of-frame junctions, or ambiguous translated residues. V3J clonotypes were defined by identical inferred V gene, J gene, and CDR3 amino acid sequence. To compute the percentage overlap between repertoires, the number of shared unique clonotypes was divided by the size of the smaller repertoire. RTK rarefaction, the Chao1 estimator, and Recon v2.1 estimates of unobserved clonotypes were used to assess repertoire richness. Generation probabilities for all TCRbeta clonotypes obtained by the gDNA method from a few donors were computed using OLGA. The table comes from immuneACCESS by way of TCRdb, which keeps in-frame sequences with V and J called. Part of the clones is missing from these tables; in studies checked, under half for an unresolved V gene and the rest for unknown reasons. V, J and clone size derive from that table, while D and trimming were established from the DNA sequence. The sample yields under 1,100,000 clones; about 84% were counted once. 0.5% to 0.65% of the sample is held by the ten biggest clonotypes.

On this clone: Its cognate antigen has yet to be identified. Base qualities are not recorded, but no much larger clone differs from it by a single base.

Study-wide conclusions, independent of this receptor: Estimated clonotype richness was generally larger for naive than for memory subsets. Sampling was restricted to blood, and TCR repertoires in tissue are likely to differ from TCR repertoires in blood. Because the study included a small number of donors, the genetic and exposure-history diversity represented was limited. Pairwise subsampling indicated that sequencing depth was expected to affect the degree of clonotype sharing among donors. Rarefaction of sorted-subset datasets indicated incomplete sequencing despite the large sequencing depth. Sharing across several donors was observed for about 4.8% of naive CD4, 3% to 3.5% of naive CD8, 2% to 2.5% of memory CD4, and about 0.4% of memory CD8 clonotypes. Compared with non-shared clonotypes, clonotypes shared by all four sorted-subset donors had higher generation probabilities.

Compared with germline, V lacks 8 bases and J lacks 5 bases; bases without a gene match: 6. CDR1 is given as SGHAT and CDR2 as FQNNGV, both from the germline V gene. Taken from cysteine to phenylalanine, the CDR3 has 13 residues. The only DNA kept is the CDR3, 39 bases in frame from the first base. The source of this sequence is a man younger than 30 in good health. Some clones in this sample may be carry-over from other donors' samples. Sequencing was done on a sample of memory CD4+ T cells from PBMCs. Sample cell subset or site, as interpreted from the label and publication: CD45RA-negative fraction. The V and J genes are TRBV11-2 and TRBJ2-1; TRBD2 matches 7 bases in the middle. The nucleotide sequence is TGTGCCAGCGCTCGGGAGGTGAACAATGAGCAGTTCTTC. Its amino acids are CASAREVNNEQFF.